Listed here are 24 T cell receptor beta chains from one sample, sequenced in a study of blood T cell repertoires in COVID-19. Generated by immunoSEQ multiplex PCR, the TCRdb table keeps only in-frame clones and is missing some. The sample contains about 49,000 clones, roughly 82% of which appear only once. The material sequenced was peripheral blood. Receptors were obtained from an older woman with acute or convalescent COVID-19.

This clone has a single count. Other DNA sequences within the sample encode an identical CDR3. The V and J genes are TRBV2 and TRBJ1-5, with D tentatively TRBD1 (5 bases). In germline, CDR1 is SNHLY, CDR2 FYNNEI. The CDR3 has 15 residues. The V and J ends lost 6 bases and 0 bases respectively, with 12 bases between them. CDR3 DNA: TGTGCCAGCAGCGGACAAGGACATAGCAATCAGCCCCAGCATTTT. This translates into CASSGQGHSNQPQHF.

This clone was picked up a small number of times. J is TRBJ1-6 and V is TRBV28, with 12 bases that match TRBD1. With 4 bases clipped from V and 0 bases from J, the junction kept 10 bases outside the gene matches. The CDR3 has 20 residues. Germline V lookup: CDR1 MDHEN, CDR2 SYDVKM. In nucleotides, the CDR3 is TGTGCCAGCAGTTCCTTGGGACAGGGGGCCGGGAGCTCCTATAATTCACCCCTCCACTTT. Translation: CASSSLGQGAGSSYNSPLHF.

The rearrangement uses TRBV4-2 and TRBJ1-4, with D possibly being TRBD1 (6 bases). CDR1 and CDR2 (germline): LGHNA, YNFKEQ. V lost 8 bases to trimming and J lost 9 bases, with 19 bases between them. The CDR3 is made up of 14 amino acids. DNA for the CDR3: TGTGCCAGCCTGGAAGGGGGAAATTCTAAAAAACTGTTTTTT. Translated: CASLEGGNSKKLFF.

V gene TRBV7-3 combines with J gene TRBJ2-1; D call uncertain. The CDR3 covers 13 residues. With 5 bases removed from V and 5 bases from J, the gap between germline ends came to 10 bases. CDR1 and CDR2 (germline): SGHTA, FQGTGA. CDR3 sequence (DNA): TGTGCCAGCAGCGCCTCGACTGACAATGAGCAGTTCTTC. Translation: CASSASTDNEQFF.

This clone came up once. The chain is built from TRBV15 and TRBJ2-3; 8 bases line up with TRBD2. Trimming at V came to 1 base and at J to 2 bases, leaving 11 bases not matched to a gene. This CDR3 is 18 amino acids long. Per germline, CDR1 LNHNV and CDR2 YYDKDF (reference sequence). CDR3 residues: CATSRGPGLEGLTDTQYF. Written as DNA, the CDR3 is TGTGCCACCAGCAGAGGTCCGGGACTAGAGGGGCTCACAGATACGCAGTATTTT.

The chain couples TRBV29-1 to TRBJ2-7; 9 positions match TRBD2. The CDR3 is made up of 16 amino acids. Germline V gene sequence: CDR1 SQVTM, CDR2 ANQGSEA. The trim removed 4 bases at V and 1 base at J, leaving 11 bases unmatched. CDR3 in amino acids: CSVVGGRGLASYEQYF. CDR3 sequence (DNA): TGCAGCGTTGTAGGAGGACGGGGACTAGCTTCCTACGAGCAGTACTTC.

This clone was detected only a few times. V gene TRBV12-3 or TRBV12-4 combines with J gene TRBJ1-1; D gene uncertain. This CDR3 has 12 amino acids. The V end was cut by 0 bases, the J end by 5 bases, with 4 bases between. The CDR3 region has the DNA TGTGCCAGCAGTTTAGCCAGGACTGAAGCTTTCTTT. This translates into CASSLARTEAFF.

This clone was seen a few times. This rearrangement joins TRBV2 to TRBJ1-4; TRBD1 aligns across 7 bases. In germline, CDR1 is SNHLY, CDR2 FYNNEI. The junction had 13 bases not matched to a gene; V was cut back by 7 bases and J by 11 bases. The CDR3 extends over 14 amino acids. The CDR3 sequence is CASTLPTGQDKLFF. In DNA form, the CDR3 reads TGTGCCAGCACCCTGCCGACAGGGCAGGACAAACTGTTTTTT.

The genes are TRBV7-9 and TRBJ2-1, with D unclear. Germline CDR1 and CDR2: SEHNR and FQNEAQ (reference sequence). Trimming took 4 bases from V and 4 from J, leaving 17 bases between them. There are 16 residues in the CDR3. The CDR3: CASSSRLGEMYNEQFF. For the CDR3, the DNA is TGTGCCAGCAGCTCCAGACTCGGTGAGATGTACAATGAGCAGTTCTTC.

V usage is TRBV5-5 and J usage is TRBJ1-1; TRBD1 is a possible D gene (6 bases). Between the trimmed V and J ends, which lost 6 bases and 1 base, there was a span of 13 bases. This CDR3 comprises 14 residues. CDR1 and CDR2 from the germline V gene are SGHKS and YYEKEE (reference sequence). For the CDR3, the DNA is TGTGCCAGCACCCTGGGGACACCGAACACTGAAGCTTTCTTT. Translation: CASTLGTPNTEAFF.

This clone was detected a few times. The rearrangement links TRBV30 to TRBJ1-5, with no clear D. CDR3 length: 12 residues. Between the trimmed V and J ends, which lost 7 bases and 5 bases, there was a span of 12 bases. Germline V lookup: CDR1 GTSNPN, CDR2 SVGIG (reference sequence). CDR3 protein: CAYSFGDQPQHF. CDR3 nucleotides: TGTGCCTATTCCTTCGGAGATCAGCCCCAGCATTTT.

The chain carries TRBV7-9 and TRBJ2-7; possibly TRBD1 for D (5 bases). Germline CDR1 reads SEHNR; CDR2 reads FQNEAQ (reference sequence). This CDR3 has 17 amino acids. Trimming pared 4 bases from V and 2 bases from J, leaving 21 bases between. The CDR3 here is CASSSTFTQGYPYEQYF. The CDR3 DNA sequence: TGTGCCAGCAGCTCTACCTTTACCCAGGGATACCCCTACGAGCAGTACTTC.

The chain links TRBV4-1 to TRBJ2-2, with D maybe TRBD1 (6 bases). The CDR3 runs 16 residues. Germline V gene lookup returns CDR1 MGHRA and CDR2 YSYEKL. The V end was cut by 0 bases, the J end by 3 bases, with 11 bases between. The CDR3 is CASSQDVGGHTGELFF. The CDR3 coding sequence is TGCGCCAGCAGCCAAGACGTAGGGGGACACACCGGGGAGCTGTTTTTT.

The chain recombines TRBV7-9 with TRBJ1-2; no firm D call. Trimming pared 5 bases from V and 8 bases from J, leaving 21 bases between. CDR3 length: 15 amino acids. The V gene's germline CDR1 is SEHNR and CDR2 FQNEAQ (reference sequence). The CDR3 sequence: CASSAHGQANLGYTF. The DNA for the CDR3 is TGTGCCAGCAGCGCCCATGGGCAGGCCAATCTAGGCTACACCTTC.

In nucleotides, the CDR3 is TGCAGCGTTGAAGTGGACAGATTCACTGAAGCTTTCTTT. Translation gives CSVEVDRFTEAFF. The V call is TRBV29-1, the J call TRBJ1-1; D perhaps matches TRBD1 (6 bases). Trimming shortened V by 1 base and J by 4 bases, and 10 bases separated the two germline ends. CDR1 SQVTM and CDR2 ANQGSEA come from the germline V gene. This CDR3 is 13 amino acids long. Combining the CDR3 with reference TRBV29-1 and TRBJ1-1 gives the whole variable domain SAVISQKPSRDICQRGTSLTIQCQVDSQVTMMFWYRQQPGQSLTLIATANQGSEATYESGFVIDKFPISRPNLTFSTLTVSNMSPEDSSIYLCSVEVDRFTEAFFGQGTRLTVV.

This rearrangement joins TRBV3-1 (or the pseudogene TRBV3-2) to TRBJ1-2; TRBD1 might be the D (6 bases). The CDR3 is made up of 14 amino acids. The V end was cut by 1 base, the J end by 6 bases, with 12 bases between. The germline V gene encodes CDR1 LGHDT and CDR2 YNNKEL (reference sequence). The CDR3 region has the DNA TGTGCCAGCAGCCAAGGTTCAGGGGTTGATGGCTACACCTTC. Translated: CASSQGSGVDGYTF.

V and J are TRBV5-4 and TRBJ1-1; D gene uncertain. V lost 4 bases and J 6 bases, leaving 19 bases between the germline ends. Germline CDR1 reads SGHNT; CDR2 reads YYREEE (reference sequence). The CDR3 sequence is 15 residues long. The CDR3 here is CASSREGLGKAEAFF. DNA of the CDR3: TGTGCCAGCAGCCGCGAGGGCCTGGGGAAAGCTGAAGCTTTCTTT.

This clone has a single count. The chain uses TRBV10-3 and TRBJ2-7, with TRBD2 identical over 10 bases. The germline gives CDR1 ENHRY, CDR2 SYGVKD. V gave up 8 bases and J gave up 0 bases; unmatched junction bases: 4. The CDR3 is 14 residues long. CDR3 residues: CAIGASGSSYEQYF. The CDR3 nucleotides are TGTGCCATCGGGGCTAGCGGGAGCTCCTACGAGCAGTACTTC.

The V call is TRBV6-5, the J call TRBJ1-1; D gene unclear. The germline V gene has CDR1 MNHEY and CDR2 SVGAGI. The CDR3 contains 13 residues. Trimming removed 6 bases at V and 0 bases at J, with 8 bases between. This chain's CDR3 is CASREDLNTEAFF. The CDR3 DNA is TGTGCCAGCAGAGAGGATCTGAACACTGAAGCTTTCTTT.

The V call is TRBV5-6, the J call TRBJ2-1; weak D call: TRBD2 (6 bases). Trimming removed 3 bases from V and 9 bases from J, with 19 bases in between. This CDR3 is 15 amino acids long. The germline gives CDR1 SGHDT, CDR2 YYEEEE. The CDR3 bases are TGTGCCAGCAGCTCAACACTAGCTCCCGAATTTGAGCAGTTCTTC. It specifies CASSSTLAPEFEQFF. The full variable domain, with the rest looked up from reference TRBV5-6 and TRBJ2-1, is DAGVTQSPTHLIKTRGQQVTLRCSPKSGHDTVSWYQQALGQGPQFIFQYYEEEERQRGNFPDRFSGHQFPNYSSELNVNALLLGDSALYLCASSSTLAPEFEQFFGPGTRLTVL.

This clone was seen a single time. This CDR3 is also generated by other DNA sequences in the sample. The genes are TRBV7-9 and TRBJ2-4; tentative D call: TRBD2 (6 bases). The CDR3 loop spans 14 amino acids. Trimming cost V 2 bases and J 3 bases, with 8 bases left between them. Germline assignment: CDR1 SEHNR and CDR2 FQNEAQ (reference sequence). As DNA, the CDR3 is TGTGCCAGCAGCTTACAGGGAGGCAAAAACATTCAGTACTTC. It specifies CASSLQGGKNIQYF.

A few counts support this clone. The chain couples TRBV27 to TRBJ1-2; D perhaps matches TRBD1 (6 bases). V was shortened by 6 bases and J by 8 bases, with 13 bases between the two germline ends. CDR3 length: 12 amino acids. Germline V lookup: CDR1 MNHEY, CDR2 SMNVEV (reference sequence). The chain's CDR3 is CASRGATGGYTF. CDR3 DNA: TGTGCCAGCAGGGGGGCCACGGGAGGCTACACCTTC.

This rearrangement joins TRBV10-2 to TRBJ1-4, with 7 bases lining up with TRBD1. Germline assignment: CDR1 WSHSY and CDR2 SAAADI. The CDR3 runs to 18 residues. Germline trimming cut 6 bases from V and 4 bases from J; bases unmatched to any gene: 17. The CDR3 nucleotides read TGCGCCAGCAGGAGAGGGGGCGGGGGGTCCGCGAGTAATGAAAAACTGTTTTTT. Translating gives CASRRGGGGSASNEKLFF.

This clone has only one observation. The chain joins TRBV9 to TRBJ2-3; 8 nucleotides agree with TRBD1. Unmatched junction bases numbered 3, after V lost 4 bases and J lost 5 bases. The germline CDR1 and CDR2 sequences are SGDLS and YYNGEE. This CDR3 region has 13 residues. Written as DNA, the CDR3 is TGTGCCAGCAGCAACAGGGGGATAGATACGCAGTATTTT. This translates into CASSNRGIDTQYF.